The 21 T cell receptor beta chains in this list originate from one sample, sequenced in a study of blood T cell repertoires in COVID-19. Clones were read by immunoSEQ multiplex PCR, and TCRdb kept only the in-frame ones, dropping some. The sample shows tens of thousands of clones, around 90% of them seen only once. The sequencing sample was made of peripheral blood. These receptors were obtained from a man aged 55 to 70 with active COVID-19.

The J gene is TRBJ2-7, the V gene TRBV10-2, with 7 nucleotides matching TRBD1. The length of the CDR3 is 15 residues. The junction had 9 bases not matched to a gene; V was cut back by 7 bases and J by 0 bases. Germline CDR1 WSHSY, CDR2 SAAADI. This chain's CDR3 is CASTLQGQTSYEQYF. The CDR3 DNA follows: TGCGCCAGCACCCTACAGGGGCAGACCTCCTACGAGCAGTACTTC.

The chain employs TRBV18 and TRBJ2-2; 7 nucleotides align to TRBD1. The CDR3 covers 15 residues. V gave up 3 bases and J gave up 2 bases; unmatched junction bases: 3. Germline lookup yields CDR1 KGHSH and CDR2 LQKENI. The CDR3 DNA reads as TGTGCCAGCTCACCGCAGGGGGTAAACACCGGGGAGCTGTTTTTT. Its translation: CASSPQGVNTGELFF.

V gene TRBV5-1 combines with J gene TRBJ1-6; tentatively, D is TRBD1 (6 bases). Germline values: CDR1 SGHRS, CDR2 YFSETQ. V lost 2 bases and J lost 0, with 9 bases in between. The CDR3 is 16 amino acids. CDR3 in amino acids: CASSFDRSSYNSPLHF. The DNA of the CDR3 is TGCGCCAGCAGCTTCGACAGGAGCTCCTATAATTCACCCCTCCACTTT.

The V call is TRBV9, the J call TRBJ2-3, with TRBD2 as a possible D gene (5 bases). The V and J ends lost 0 bases and 4 bases respectively, with 9 bases between them. This CDR3 contains 14 residues. CDR1 and CDR2 (germline): SGDLS, YYNGEE. In nucleotides, the CDR3 is TGTGCCAGCAGCGTAGCGGGTAGCGCAGATACGCAGTATTTT. It yields the protein CASSVAGSADTQYF.

J is TRBJ1-6 and V is TRBV6-4; D remains ambiguous. Germline-derived CDR1 and CDR2 are MRHNA and SNTAGT. With 7 bases removed from V and 6 bases from J, the gap between germline ends came to 10 bases. This CDR3 is built from 13 residues. CDR3 nucleotide sequence: TGTGCCAGCAAGGAGGGTCCTAATTCACCCCTCCACTTT. This codes for CASKEGPNSPLHF.

The genes are TRBV7-6 and TRBJ1-3; 7 positions match TRBD1. The length of the CDR3 is 15 residues. Germline lookup yields CDR1 SGHVS and CDR2 FNYEAQ. V lost 6 bases, J lost 4 bases, and 9 bases stayed unmatched. The CDR3 region has the DNA TGTGCCAGCAGTATCGACAGGGCTGCCGGAAACACCATATATTTT. Encoded protein: CASSIDRAAGNTIYF.

The gene calls are TRBV7-9 and TRBJ1-3; the D is unclear. Trimming took 7 bases from V and 0 from J, leaving 16 bases between them. Germline CDR1 SEHNR, CDR2 FQNEAQ (reference sequence). The CDR3 is made up of 16 amino acids. CDR3 sequence: CASNEVAVRSGNTIYF. The CDR3 bases are TGTGCCAGCAATGAGGTAGCGGTGCGCTCTGGAAACACCATATATTTT.

This chain joins TRBV6-5 and TRBJ1-2; TRBD1 matches 8 bases. Germline trimming cut 7 bases from V and 4 bases from J; bases unmatched to any gene: 5. In germline, CDR1 is MNHEY, CDR2 SVGAGI. The CDR3 has 13 amino acids. The CDR3 sequence is CASNIQGVYGYTF. The CDR3 bases are TGTGCCAGCAACATACAGGGGGTCTATGGCTACACCTTC.

The V call is TRBV27, the J call TRBJ1-6; D uncertain. The V gene's germline CDR1 is MNHEY and CDR2 SMNVEV (reference sequence). Between the trimmed V and J ends, which lost 1 base and 8 bases, there was a span of 12 bases. This CDR3 is 15 amino acids long. In DNA form, the CDR3 reads TGTGCCAGCAGTTTATGGCCAGGAACCGATTCACCCCTCCACTTT. This translates into CASSLWPGTDSPLHF.

The chain is built from TRBV7-6 and TRBJ2-1; 9 nucleotides line up with TRBD2. The germline gives CDR1 SGHVS, CDR2 FNYEAQ. CDR3 length: 15 amino acids. The trim removed 5 bases at V and 4 bases at J, leaving 6 bases unmatched. Written as DNA, the CDR3 is TGTGCCAGCAGCCATAGCGGGGGATTATACAATGAGCAGTTCTTC. Encoded protein: CASSHSGGLYNEQFF. Full variable domain (outside the CDR3, taken from reference TRBV7-6 and TRBJ2-1): GAGVSQSPRYKVTKRGQDVALRCDPISGHVSLYWYRQALGQGPEFLTYFNYEAQQDKSGLPNDRFSAERPEGSISTLTIQRTEQRDSAMYRCASSHSGGLYNEQFFGPGTRLTVL.

This sequence joins TRBV12-3 or TRBV12-4 and TRBJ2-7, with D tentatively TRBD2 (6 bases). This CDR3 is built from 13 residues. V was shortened by 4 bases and J by 2 bases, with 9 bases between the two germline ends. Here the CDR3 reads CASSWTGAYEQYF. The CDR3 DNA sequence: TGTGCCAGCAGTTGGACGGGGGCCTACGAGCAGTACTTC.

CDR3 nucleotides: TGTGCCAGCAGTTTGACAGGGGGCTCCCTCTCCTACGAGCAGTACTTC. Its translation is CASSLTGGSLSYEQYF. V usage is TRBV6-5 and J usage is TRBJ2-7; 10 bases fit TRBD1. V shed 4 bases, J shed 0 bases, and the junction held 6 bases outside the gene matches. From germline, CDR1 is MNHEY and CDR2 SVGAGI. The CDR3 has 16 amino acids.

This clone was seen just once. The chain couples TRBV7-3 to TRBJ2-1; possibly TRBD2 for D (5 bases). CDR1 is SGHTA and CDR2 is FQGTGA in the germline V gene. V was trimmed by 2 bases and J by 7 bases, leaving 9 bases between them. CDR3 size: 13 residues. Here the CDR3 DNA reads TGTGCCAGCAGCTTATACGGCGGGAATGAGCAGTTCTTC. Its translation: CASSLYGGNEQFF.

The chain joins TRBV19 to TRBJ1-1; 8 nucleotides agree with TRBD1. V lost 2 bases to trimming and J lost 5 bases; unmatched junction nucleotides: 1. Germline values: CDR1 LNHDA, CDR2 SQIVND (reference sequence). There are 13 residues in the CDR3. In DNA, the CDR3 is TGTGCCAGTAGTATAAACAGGGGGACTGAAGCTTTCTTT. This sequence encodes CASSINRGTEAFF. Full variable domain (outside the CDR3, taken from reference TRBV19 and TRBJ1-1): DGGITQSPKYLFRKEGQNVTLSCEQNLNHDAMYWYRQDPGQGLRLIYYSQIVNDFQKGDIAEGYSVSREKKESFPLTVTSAQKNPTAFYLCASSINRGTEAFFGQGTRLTVV.

V and J are TRBV5-1 and TRBJ2-2; D is uncertain. Germline V CDR1 and CDR2: SGHRS, YFSETQ. Trimming left V 0 bases short and J 0 bases short, with 6 bases between. The CDR3 totals 15 residues. This chain's CDR3 is CASSLDVTNTGELFF. DNA for the CDR3: TGCGCCAGCAGCTTGGATGTAACGAACACCGGGGAGCTGTTTTTT.

The V call is TRBV3-1 (or the pseudogene TRBV3-2), the J call TRBJ1-3; maybe TRBD1 (6 bases). The V gene lost 2 bases and the J gene lost 4 bases, with 12 bases spanning the gap. There are 15 residues in the CDR3. From germline, CDR1 is LGHDT and CDR2 YNNKEL (reference sequence). CDR3 protein: CASSQMGARGNTIYF. The CDR3 DNA is TGTGCCAGCAGCCAAATGGGGGCCCGAGGAAACACCATATATTTT.

This chain joins TRBV28 and TRBJ1-4; D unresolved. The V end lost 6 bases, the J end lost 8 bases, and 13 bases lay between the germline ends. There are 13 residues in the CDR3. Germline loops: CDR1 MDHEN, CDR2 SYDVKM. DNA for the CDR3: TGTGCCAGCAGCCGGAGGACGGCCGAAAAACTGTTTTTT. Translation gives CASSRRTAEKLFF.

V and J are TRBV11-2 and TRBJ2-7, with D possibly matching TRBD2 (6 bases). The V and J ends lost 0 bases and 7 bases respectively, with 13 bases between them. The CDR3 is made up of 14 amino acids. Germline assignment: CDR1 SGHAT and CDR2 FQNNGV. The CDR3 DNA sequence: TGTGCCAGCAGCTTAGAATGGGGAGGTACGGAGCAGTACTTC. Translating gives CASSLEWGGTEQYF.

The CDR3 DNA is TGTGCCAGCAGTTCGACTTTGGGGCGTTATGGCTACACCTTC. This gives the protein CASSSTLGRYGYTF. This chain joins TRBV6-5 and TRBJ1-2; D may be TRBD1 (5 bases). CDR1 MNHEY and CDR2 SVGAGI come from the germline V gene. This CDR3 spans 14 amino acids. V gave up 4 bases and J gave up 5 bases, with 14 bases separating them.

V and J are TRBV7-6 and TRBJ2-6; TRBD1 might be the D (6 bases). CDR3 size: 20 residues. CDR1 SGHVS and CDR2 FNYEAQ come from the germline V gene. V was cut by 4 bases and J by 4 bases, with 26 bases left in between. The CDR3, as DNA: TGTGCCAGCAGCTGGAGAGAGGGGGATGATCTCTCTATGGGGGCCAACGTCCTGACTTTC. The encoded protein is CASSWREGDDLSMGANVLTF. Based on the CDR3 plus reference TRBV7-6 and TRBJ2-6, the full variable domain is GAGVSQSPRYKVTKRGQDVALRCDPISGHVSLYWYRQALGQGPEFLTYFNYEAQQDKSGLPNDRFSAERPEGSISTLTIQRTEQRDSAMYRCASSWREGDDLSMGANVLTFGAGSRLTVL.

This clone was seen only a few times. The chain couples TRBV19 to TRBJ1-2, with TRBD1 matching over 8 bases. Per the germline V gene, CDR1 is LNHDA and CDR2 is SQIVND (reference sequence). V lost 8 bases to trimming and J lost 4 bases; unmatched junction nucleotides: 3. This CDR3 is built from 12 residues. CDR3 bases: TGTGCCAGTTTTCAGGGGGCCTATGGCTACACCTTC. As protein: CASFQGAYGYTF.